This T cell receptor beta chain is from a study of Ad26.COV2.S vaccination and SARS-CoV-2 variants. Worth noting for this clone: Other DNA sequences from this sample encode an identical CDR3 as well.

As for treatment: some 20 received Ad26.COV2.S at low or high dose, single or two shots; five or six received placebo; per-sample allocation not given. Collection of samples fell on day 63 after the first vaccine or placebo injection. The table came from immunoSEQ multiplex PCR; TCRdb's copy has only in-frame clones and leaves some out. Among about 680,000 clones, 89% were seen once, and the ten largest hold around 1.4%. CDR1 LNHDA and CDR2 SQIVND come from the germline V gene (reference sequence). CDR3 length: 11 residues. The germline V and J ends were trimmed by 6 bases and 2 bases, with 2 bases remaining between them.

The rearrangement uses TRBV19 and TRBJ2-1; D is ambiguous. This TCR came from a person aged 18-65 years who received the Ad26.COV2.S COVID-19 vaccine or a placebo. Sequencing used peripheral blood, obtained in a trial of Ad26.COV2.S vaccine versus placebo. The CDR3 reads CASRTYNEQFF. The DNA of the CDR3 is TGTGCCAGTAGGACCTACAATGAGCAGTTCTTC.